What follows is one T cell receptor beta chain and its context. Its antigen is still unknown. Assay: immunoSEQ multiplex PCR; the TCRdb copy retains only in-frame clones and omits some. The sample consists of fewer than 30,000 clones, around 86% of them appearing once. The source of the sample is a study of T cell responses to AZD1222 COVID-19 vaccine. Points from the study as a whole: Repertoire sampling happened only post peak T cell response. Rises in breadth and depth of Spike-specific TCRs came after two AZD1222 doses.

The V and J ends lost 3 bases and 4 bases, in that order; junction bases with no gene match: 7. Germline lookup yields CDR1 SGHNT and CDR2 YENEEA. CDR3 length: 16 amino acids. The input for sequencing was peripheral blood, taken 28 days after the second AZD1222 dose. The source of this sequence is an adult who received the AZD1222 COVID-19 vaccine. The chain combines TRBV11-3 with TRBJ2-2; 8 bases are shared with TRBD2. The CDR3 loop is CASSFLVGGATGELFF. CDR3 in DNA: TGTGCCAGCAGCTTCTTGGTCGGGGGGGCCACCGGGGAGCTGTTTTTT.